These 19 T cell receptor beta chains were all obtained from the same sample, sequenced in a study of shared clonotypes between healthy human individuals. It was CD45RO-negative cells, positively selected for CCR7, that made up naive CD8 cells, with terminally differentiated effector memory CD45RA+ cells excluded. Measured with immunoSEQ multiplex PCR; TCRdb has only the in-frame clones, and not every one. Here the sample spans about 2.1 million clones, just under 95% being singletons. Sequencing was carried out using naive CD8+ T cells from PBMCs. The receptors shown here come from a man younger than 35 in good health. Some clones in this sample may be carry-over from other donors' samples.

V and J are TRBV28 and TRBJ2-7; 7 nucleotides agree with TRBD2. From germline, CDR1 is MDHEN and CDR2 SYDVKM. After removal of 6 bases from V and 4 bases from J, the junction contained 6 bases not matched to a gene. The CDR3 totals 13 residues. CDR3 protein: CASSAGVGYEQYF. CDR3 nucleotides: TGTGCCAGCAGCGCGGGAGTGGGGTACGAGCAGTACTTC.

The chain uses TRBV27 and TRBJ1-2; 10 bases fit TRBD1. The germline V gene has CDR1 MNHEY and CDR2 SMNVEV (reference sequence). V lost 2 bases to trimming and J lost 0 bases; unmatched junction nucleotides: 9. This CDR3 contains 18 residues. The CDR3 sequence: CASSLTGTGATSNYGYTF. In DNA form, the CDR3 reads TGTGCCAGCAGTTTAACCGGGACAGGGGCGACATCTAACTATGGCTACACCTTC.

The chain has TRBV5-1 and TRBJ2-2; possible D gene TRBD1, 5 bases. V dropped 9 bases and J dropped 0 bases, with 12 bases sitting between them. The germline V gene encodes CDR1 SGHRS and CDR2 YFSETQ. This CDR3 region has 14 residues. CDR3 region: CAIPSTANTGELFF. CDR3 DNA sequence: TGCGCCATTCCGTCGACAGCGAACACCGGGGAGCTGTTTTTT. The variable domain in full, with the rest retrieved from reference TRBV5-1 and TRBJ2-2, is KAGVTQTPRYLIKTRGQQVTLSCSPISGHRSVSWYQQTPGQGLQFLFEYFSETQRNKGNFPGRFSGRQFSNSRSEMNVSTLELGDSALYLCAIPSTANTGELFFGEGSRLTVL.

The chain links TRBV10-3 to TRBJ2-7, with 9 bases aligning to TRBD2. Germline-derived CDR1 and CDR2 are ENHRY and SYGVKD. This CDR3 has 15 residues. With 1 base clipped from V and 4 bases from J, the junction kept 5 bases outside the gene matches. The CDR3 nucleotides read TGTGCCATCAGTGAGTACCTAGCGGGATCATACGAGCAGTACTTC. Translating gives CAISEYLAGSYEQYF.

In the case of this clone: Other DNA sequences in this sample translate to the same CDR3. The chain uses TRBV28 and TRBJ1-5; D is perhaps TRBD1 (5 bases). V dropped 6 bases and J dropped 7 bases, with 10 bases sitting between them. Germline V gene data show CDR1 as MDHEN and CDR2 as SYDVKM. The CDR3 runs to 12 residues. CDR3: CASRQGNQPQHF. CDR3 coding DNA: TGTGCCAGCAGGCAGGGAAACCAGCCCCAGCATTTT.

The chain uses TRBV7-6 and TRBJ2-2; D gene ambiguous. Germline CDR1 reads SGHVS; CDR2 reads FNYEAQ. Trimming pared 5 bases from V and 6 bases from J, leaving 13 bases between. The CDR3 runs to 14 residues. CDR3 protein: CASSPLSSAGELFF. The DNA of the CDR3 is TGTGCCAGCAGCCCCCTGTCTTCGGCCGGGGAGCTGTTTTTT.

The chain couples TRBV5-1 to TRBJ2-7; D possibly corresponds to TRBD1 (5 bases). V was trimmed by 2 bases and J by 7 bases, leaving 16 bases between them. The CDR3 consists of 14 residues. CDR1 is SGHRS and CDR2 is YFSETQ in the germline V gene. Here the CDR3 reads CASSLRGHPLEQYF. For the CDR3, the DNA is TGCGCCAGCAGCTTACGAGGACATCCCTTGGAGCAGTACTTC.

This clone was seen more than once but under ten times. Other DNA sequences in the sample encode the same CDR3. The gene calls are TRBV11-2 and TRBJ2-1; D is unclear. Germline lookup yields CDR1 SGHAT and CDR2 FQNNGV. The CDR3 is 12 residues long. V gave up 1 base and J gave up 5 bases, with 3 bases separating them. The chain's CDR3 is CASSLGNNEQFF. CDR3 DNA sequence: TGTGCCAGCAGCTTAGGAAACAATGAGCAGTTCTTC.

V is TRBV28 and J is TRBJ1-5, with 8 bases matching TRBD1. V gave up 6 bases and J gave up 2 bases; unmatched junction bases: 6. This CDR3 has 15 amino acids. Per germline, CDR1 MDHEN and CDR2 SYDVKM. The CDR3, as DNA: TGTGCCAGCAGAAAGGACAGGGAAGGCAATCAGCCCCAGCATTTT. Translating gives CASRKDREGNQPQHF. Full variable domain (outside the CDR3, taken from reference TRBV28 and TRBJ1-5): DVKVTQSSRYLVKRTGEKVFLECVQDMDHENMFWYRQDPGLGLRLIYFSYDVKMKEKGDIPEGYSVSREKKERFSLILESASTNQTSMYLCASRKDREGNQPQHFGDGTRLSIL.

This chain connects TRBV29-1 to TRBJ1-1; D call uncertain. V was pared by 3 bases and J by 1 base, with 12 bases between. The CDR3 totals 14 residues. Germline V CDR1 and CDR2: SQVTM, ANQGSEA. CDR3 nucleotides: TGCAGCGTTGAGAAGGGCAGGCGGAACACTGAAGCTTTCTTT. Its translation: CSVEKGRRNTEAFF.

The rearrangement joins TRBV4-2 to TRBJ1-1; D gene unclear. Germline V gives CDR1 LGHNA, CDR2 YNFKEQ. The CDR3 has 16 residues. The germline V and J ends were trimmed by 2 bases and 0 bases, with 13 bases remaining between them. In nucleotides, the CDR3 is TGTGCCAGCAGCCAACCCCCGGCAGCGATGAACACTGAAGCTTTCTTT. Translation gives CASSQPPAAMNTEAFF.

The chain combines TRBV11-1 with TRBJ1-2; the D gene is possibly TRBD1 (6 bases). Germline CDR1 is SGHAT and CDR2 is FQDESV (reference sequence). With 6 bases removed from V and 2 bases from J, the gap between germline ends came to 13 bases. The CDR3 loop spans 14 amino acids. CDR3 sequence: CASSDRNRNYGYTF. CDR3 coding DNA: TGTGCCAGCAGTGACAGGAATCGCAACTATGGCTACACCTTC.

The sample holds one count of this clone. This sequence joins TRBV27 and TRBJ2-7; the D gene is possibly TRBD1 (7 bases). The CDR3 is 14 amino acids. Germline V gene lookup returns CDR1 MNHEY and CDR2 SMNVEV (reference sequence). Trimming removed 0 bases at V and 6 bases at J, with 12 bases between. Written as DNA, the CDR3 is TGTGCCAGCAGTTTATCATGGCAGGGGGGCGAGCAGTACTTC. Translating gives CASSLSWQGGEQYF.

This clone was picked up a small number of times. Other DNA sequences in the same sample also yield this CDR3. The V gene is TRBV9, the J gene TRBJ2-7; 7 nucleotides match TRBD2. This CDR3 contains 14 residues. Per germline, CDR1 SGDLS and CDR2 YYNGEE. Germline trimming cut 2 bases from V and 0 bases from J; bases unmatched to any gene: 2. The CDR3 coding sequence is TGTGCCAGCAGCGTCGGCGGGAGCTCCTACGAGCAGTACTTC. Translation gives CASSVGGSSYEQYF.

The V call is TRBV28, the J call TRBJ2-3; D is unclear. Germline CDR1 and CDR2: MDHEN and SYDVKM. The CDR3 is 13 residues long. V lost 4 bases and J lost 4, with 9 bases in between. CDR3 residues: CASSSGPADTQYF. DNA for the CDR3: TGTGCCAGCAGTTCCGGGCCCGCAGATACGCAGTATTTT.

This chain joins TRBV11-3 and TRBJ2-5, with TRBD2 matching over 7 bases. Looked up from germline, CDR1 is SGHNT and CDR2 is YENEEA. V was clipped by 3 bases and J by 5 bases; unmatched bases: 3. The CDR3 loop spans 13 amino acids. In DNA form, the CDR3 reads TGTGCCAGCAGCTTTGGTAGCGGGGAGACCCAGTACTTC. This encodes CASSFGSGETQYF.

The V and J genes are TRBV27 and TRBJ2-7; TRBD2 aligns across 7 bases. The V and J ends lost 6 bases and 0 bases, in that order; junction bases with no gene match: 8. The CDR3 covers 15 residues. Germline V CDR1 and CDR2: MNHEY, SMNVEV (reference sequence). Here the CDR3 DNA reads TGTGCCAGCAGGGGCGAGGCTAGCGGCTCCTACGAGCAGTACTTC. Protein: CASRGEASGSYEQYF.

This chain joins TRBV11-3 and TRBJ2-1; TRBD2 agrees at 13 bases. Germline V gene data show CDR1 as SGHNT and CDR2 as YENEEA. The V and J ends lost 5 bases and 12 bases, in that order; junction bases with no gene match: 10. CDR3 size: 15 residues. The DNA of the CDR3 is TGTGCCAGCAGCCTCCACGGGACTAGCGGGATCGGGCAGTTCTTC. Translation: CASSLHGTSGIGQFF. Full variable domain (rest looked up from reference TRBV11-3 and TRBJ2-1): EAGVVQSPRYKIIEKKQPVAFWCNPISGHNTLYWYLQNLGQGPELLIRYENEEAVDDSQLPKDRFSAERLKGVDSTLKIQPAELGDSAVYLCASSLHGTSGIGQFFGPGTRLTVL.

The chain has TRBV27 and TRBJ2-7, with TRBD1 as a possible D gene (6 bases). V was trimmed by 2 bases and J by 6 bases, leaving 11 bases between them. There are 13 residues in the CDR3. CDR1 and CDR2 from the germline V gene are MNHEY and SMNVEV (reference sequence). In DNA, the CDR3 is TGTGCCAGCAGTTTAACAGGGTTTGGCGAGCAGTACTTC. Translation gives CASSLTGFGEQYF.